This is a list of T cell receptor beta chains from one sample in a study of cytomegalovirus exposure and HLA in healthy donors. Clones were sequenced by immunoSEQ multiplex PCR, and TCRdb holds only the in-frame ones, with some missing. The data hold roughly 250,000 clones, with approximately 84% observed a single time. What was sequenced was PBMCs. The receptor source for this set is a woman in her forties in good health and CMV-seropositive. The CDR3 runs from the conserved cysteine through the conserved F or W. The D gene is left open where the match is weak. Clone size is shown for a subset of rows, as once, few, many or a class of expanded clone.

>13|TRBJ2-3|NA|NA|TRBV11-2
CASSLDRLDTQYF
TGTGCCAGCAGTCTCGACAGGCTAGATACGCAGTATTTT
>14|TRBJ2-7|NA|few|TRBV27
CASSFWGGTYEQYF
TGTGCCAGCAGTTTCTGGGGGGGCACCTACGAGCAGTACTTC
>15|TRBJ1-5|TRBD1|few|TRBV27
CASSQRQGAYQPQHF
TGTGCCAGCAGTCAAAGACAGGGGGCCTATCAGCCCCAGCATTTT
>18|TRBJ2-3|TRBD2|once|TRBV7-2
CASSLTKKREWAPDTQYF
TGTGCCAGCAGCTTAACGAAGAAGCGGGAGTGGGCCCCAGATACGCAGTATTTT
>14|TRBJ2-2|TRBD2|NA|TRBV2
CASRAGEGSGELFF
TGTGCCAGCAGGGCGGGAGAGGGGTCCGGGGAGCTGTTTTTT
>16|TRBJ2-1|NA|NA|TRBV28
CASPPRTYLPYNEQFF
TGTGCCAGCCCACCCCGTACTTACCTTCCCTACAATGAGCAGTTCTTC
>15|TRBJ1-6|TRBD1|NA|TRBV4-3
CASSQEDRGHSPLHF
TGCGCCAGCAGCCAAGAAGACAGGGGACATTCACCCCTCCACTTT
>14|TRBJ2-5|TRBD1|NA|TRBV4-2
CASSQAGGGETQYF
TGTGCCAGCAGCCAAGCAGGGGGCGGGGAGACCCAGTACTTC
>17|TRBJ2-1|TRBD2|NA|TRBV4-1
CASSQDPGLGPYNEQFF
TGCGCCAGCAGCCAAGACCCGGGACTAGGTCCCTACAATGAGCAGTTCTTC
>15|TRBJ2-7|NA|NA|TRBV4-1
CASSADDRSSYEQYF
TGCGCCAGCAGCGCCGATGACAGAAGCTCCTACGAGCAGTACTTC
>15|TRBJ2-1|TRBD2|NA|TRBV6-5
CASSPGTSGSNEQFF
TGTGCCAGCAGTCCCGGGACTAGCGGGAGCAATGAGCAGTTCTTC
>12|TRBJ2-3|NA|NA|TRBV29-1
CSVEELTDTQYF
TGCAGCGTTGAAGAACTAACAGATACGCAGTATTTT
>15|TRBJ1-2|TRBD1|NA|TRBV7-9
CASSSLDRALTGYTF
TGTGCCAGCAGCTCCCTCGACAGGGCCCTTACGGGCTACACCTTC
>15|TRBJ2-1|TRBD2|NA|TRBV18
CASSPGEASGRVAFF
TGTGCCAGCTCACCAGGGGAGGCTAGCGGGAGAGTTGCGTTCTTC
>14|TRBJ2-3|NA|NA|TRBV7-2
CASSLGRSTDTQYF
TGTGCCAGCAGCTTAGGTAGAAGCACAGATACGCAGTATTTT
>15|TRBJ2-7|NA|NA|TRBV28
CASSSIARVSYEQYF
TGTGCCAGCAGTTCAATAGCCAGGGTCTCCTACGAGCAGTACTTC
>15|TRBJ2-1|TRBD2|NA|TRBV11-2
CASSLGRGGSDEQFF
TGTGCCAGCAGCTTGGGCCGGGGCGGGAGCGATGAGCAGTTCTTC